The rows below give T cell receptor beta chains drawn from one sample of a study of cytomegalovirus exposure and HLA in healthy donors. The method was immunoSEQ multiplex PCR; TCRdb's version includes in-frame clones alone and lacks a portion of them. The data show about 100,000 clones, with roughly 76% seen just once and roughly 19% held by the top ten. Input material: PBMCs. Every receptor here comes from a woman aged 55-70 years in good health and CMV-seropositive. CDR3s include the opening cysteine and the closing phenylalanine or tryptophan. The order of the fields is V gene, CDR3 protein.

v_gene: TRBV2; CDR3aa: CASGSPWNTEAFF
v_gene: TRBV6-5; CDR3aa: CASSPTGRVTDTQYF
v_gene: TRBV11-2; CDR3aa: CASSSGAGGRGTEAFF
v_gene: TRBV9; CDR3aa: CASSRMGEGVETQYF
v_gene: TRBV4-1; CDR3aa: CASSQDPRGGNQPQHF
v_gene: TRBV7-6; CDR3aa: CASSLQTGRGANEQFF
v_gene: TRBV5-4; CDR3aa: CASWSFSGEAITSGNTIYF
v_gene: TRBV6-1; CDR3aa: CASTVSGANVLTF
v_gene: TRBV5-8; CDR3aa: CASSRPSQPQHF
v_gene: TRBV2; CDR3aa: CASSARLGRWVQFF
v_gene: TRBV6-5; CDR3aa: CASRQGFRYEQYF
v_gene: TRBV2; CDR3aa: CASGGRAMRNTEAFF
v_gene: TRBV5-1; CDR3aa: CASSPGTGGETQYF
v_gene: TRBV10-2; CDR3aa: CASSESPDRVQPQHF
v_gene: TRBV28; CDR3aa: CASGAGTWNTGELFF
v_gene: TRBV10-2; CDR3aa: CASSEVSGDYNEQFF
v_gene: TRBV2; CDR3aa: CASSAGSINSPLHF
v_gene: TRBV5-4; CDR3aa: CASSLQRGRANEQFF